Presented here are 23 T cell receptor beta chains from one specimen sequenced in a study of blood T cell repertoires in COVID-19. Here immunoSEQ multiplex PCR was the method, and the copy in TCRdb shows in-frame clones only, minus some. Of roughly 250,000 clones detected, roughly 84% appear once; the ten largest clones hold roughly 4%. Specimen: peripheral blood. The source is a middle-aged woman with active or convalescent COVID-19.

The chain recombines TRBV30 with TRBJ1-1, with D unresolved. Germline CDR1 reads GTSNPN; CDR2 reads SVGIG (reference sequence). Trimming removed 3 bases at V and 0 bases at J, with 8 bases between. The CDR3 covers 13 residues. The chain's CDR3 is CAWRLSVNTEAFF. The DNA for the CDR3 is TGTGCCTGGAGGCTATCGGTGAACACTGAAGCTTTCTTT.

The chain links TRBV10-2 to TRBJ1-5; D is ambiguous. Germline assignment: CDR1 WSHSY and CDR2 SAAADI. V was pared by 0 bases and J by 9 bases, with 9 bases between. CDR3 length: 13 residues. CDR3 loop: CASSESLYRPQHF. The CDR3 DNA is TGCGCCAGCAGTGAGTCCCTGTATCGGCCCCAGCATTTT.

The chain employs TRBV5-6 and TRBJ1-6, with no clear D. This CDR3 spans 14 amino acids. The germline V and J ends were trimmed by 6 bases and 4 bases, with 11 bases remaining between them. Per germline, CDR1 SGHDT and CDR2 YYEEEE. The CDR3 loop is CASNREVYNSPLHF. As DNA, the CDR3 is TGTGCCAGCAACCGGGAGGTGTATAATTCACCCCTCCACTTT.

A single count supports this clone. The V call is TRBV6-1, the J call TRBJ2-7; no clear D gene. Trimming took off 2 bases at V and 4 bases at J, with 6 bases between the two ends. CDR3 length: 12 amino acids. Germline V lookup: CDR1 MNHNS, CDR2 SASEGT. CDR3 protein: CASSEPGYEQYF. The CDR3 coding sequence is TGTGCCAGCAGTGAACCAGGATACGAGCAGTACTTC.

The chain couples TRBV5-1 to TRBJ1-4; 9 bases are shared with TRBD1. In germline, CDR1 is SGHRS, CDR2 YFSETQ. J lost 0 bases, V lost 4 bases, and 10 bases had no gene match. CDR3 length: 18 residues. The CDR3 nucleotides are TGCGCCAGCAGCAAGCGGGACAGGGTTCTTGCAACTAATGAAAAACTGTTTTTT. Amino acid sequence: CASSKRDRVLATNEKLFF.

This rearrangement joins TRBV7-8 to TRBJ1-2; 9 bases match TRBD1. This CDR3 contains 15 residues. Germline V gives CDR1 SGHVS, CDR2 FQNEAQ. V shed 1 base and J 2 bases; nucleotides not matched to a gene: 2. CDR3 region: CASSLEQGANYGYTF. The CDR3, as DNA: TGTGCCAGCAGCTTAGAACAGGGGGCGAACTATGGCTACACCTTC.

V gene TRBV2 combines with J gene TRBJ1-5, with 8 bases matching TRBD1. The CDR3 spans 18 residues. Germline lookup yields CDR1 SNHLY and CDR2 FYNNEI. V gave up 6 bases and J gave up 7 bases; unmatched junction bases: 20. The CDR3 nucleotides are TGTGCCAGCAGCCTCCAAGGGGGGCAGGGGGCTATAGAGCAGCCCCAGCATTTT. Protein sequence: CASSLQGGQGAIEQPQHF. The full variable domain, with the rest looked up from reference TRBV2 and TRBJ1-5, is EPEVTQTPSHQVTQMGQEVILRCVPISNHLYFYWYRQILGQKVEFLVSFYNNEISEKSEIFDDQFSVERPDGSNFTLKIRSTKLEDSAMYFCASSLQGGQGAIEQPQHFGDGTRLSIL.

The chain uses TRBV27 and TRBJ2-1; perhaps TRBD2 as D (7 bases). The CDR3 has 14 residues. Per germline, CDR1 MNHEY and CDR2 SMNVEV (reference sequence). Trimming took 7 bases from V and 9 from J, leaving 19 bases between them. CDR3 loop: CASTSMGGLGEQFF. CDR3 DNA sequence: TGTGCCAGCACCTCAATGGGGGGGCTCGGTGAGCAGTTCTTC.

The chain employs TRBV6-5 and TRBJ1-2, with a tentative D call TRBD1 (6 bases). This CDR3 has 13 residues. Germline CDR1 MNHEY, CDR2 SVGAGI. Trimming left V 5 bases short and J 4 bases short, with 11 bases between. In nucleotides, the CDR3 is TGTGCCAGCAGTCAACAGGGCTCCTATGGCTACACCTTC. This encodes CASSQQGSYGYTF.

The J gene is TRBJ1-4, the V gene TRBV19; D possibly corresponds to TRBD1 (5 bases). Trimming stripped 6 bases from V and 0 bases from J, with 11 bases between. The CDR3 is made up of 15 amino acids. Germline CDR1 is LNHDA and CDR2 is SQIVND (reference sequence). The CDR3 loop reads CASSLGGATNEKLFF. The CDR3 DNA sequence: TGTGCCAGTAGCCTCGGGGGTGCAACTAATGAAAAACTGTTTTTT.

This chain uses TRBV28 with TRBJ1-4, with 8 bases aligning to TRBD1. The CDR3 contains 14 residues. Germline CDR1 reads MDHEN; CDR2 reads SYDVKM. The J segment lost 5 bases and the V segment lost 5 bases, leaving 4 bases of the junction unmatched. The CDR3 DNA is TGTGCCAGCAGTCCCCGGACAGGGAATGAAAAACTGTTTTTT. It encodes CASSPRTGNEKLFF.

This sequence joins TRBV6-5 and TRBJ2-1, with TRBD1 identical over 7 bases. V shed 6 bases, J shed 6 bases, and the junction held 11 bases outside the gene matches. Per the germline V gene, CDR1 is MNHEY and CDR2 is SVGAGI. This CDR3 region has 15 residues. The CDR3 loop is CASRVGTAHLNEQFF. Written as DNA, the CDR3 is TGTGCCAGCAGGGTTGGGACAGCGCACCTCAATGAGCAGTTCTTC.

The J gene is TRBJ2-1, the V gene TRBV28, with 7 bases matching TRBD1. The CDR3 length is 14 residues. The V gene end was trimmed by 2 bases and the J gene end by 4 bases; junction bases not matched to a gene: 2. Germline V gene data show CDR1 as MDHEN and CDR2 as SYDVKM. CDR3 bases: TGTGCCAGCAGTTTAGGACAGGCTTACAATGAGCAGTTCTTC. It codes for CASSLGQAYNEQFF.

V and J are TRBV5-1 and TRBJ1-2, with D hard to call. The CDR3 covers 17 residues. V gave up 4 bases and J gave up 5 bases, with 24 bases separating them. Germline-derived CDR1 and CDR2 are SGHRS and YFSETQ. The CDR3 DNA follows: TGCGCCAGCAGCCCCGAATTAGTCGTGGTTGGGCTTTATGGCTACACCTTC. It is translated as CASSPELVVVGLYGYTF.

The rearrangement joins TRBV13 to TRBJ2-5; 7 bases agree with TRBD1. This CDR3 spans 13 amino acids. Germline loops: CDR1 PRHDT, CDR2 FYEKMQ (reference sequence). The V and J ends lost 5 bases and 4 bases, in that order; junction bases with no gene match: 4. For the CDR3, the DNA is TGTGCCAGCAGCCTCCGACAGGGAGAGACCCAGTACTTC. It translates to CASSLRQGETQYF.

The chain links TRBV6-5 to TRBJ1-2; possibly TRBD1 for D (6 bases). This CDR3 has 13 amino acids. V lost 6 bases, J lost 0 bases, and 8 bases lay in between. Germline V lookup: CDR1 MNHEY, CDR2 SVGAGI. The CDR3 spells CASRQGTNYGYTF. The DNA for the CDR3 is TGTGCCAGCAGGCAGGGGACTAACTATGGCTACACCTTC.

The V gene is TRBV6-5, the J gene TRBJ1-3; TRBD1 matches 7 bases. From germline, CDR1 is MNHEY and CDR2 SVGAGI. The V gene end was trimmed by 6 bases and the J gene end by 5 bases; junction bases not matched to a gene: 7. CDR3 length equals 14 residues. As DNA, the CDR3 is TGTGCCAGCAGGGTGACAGGGTTTAGAAACACCATATATTTT. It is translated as CASRVTGFRNTIYF.

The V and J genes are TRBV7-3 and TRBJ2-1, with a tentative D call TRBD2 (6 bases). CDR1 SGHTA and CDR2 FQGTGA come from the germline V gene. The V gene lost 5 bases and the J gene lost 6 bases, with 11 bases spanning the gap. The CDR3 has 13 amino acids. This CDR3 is CASSPGSSNEQFF. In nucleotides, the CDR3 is TGTGCCAGCAGCCCCGGGAGTAGCAATGAGCAGTTCTTC.

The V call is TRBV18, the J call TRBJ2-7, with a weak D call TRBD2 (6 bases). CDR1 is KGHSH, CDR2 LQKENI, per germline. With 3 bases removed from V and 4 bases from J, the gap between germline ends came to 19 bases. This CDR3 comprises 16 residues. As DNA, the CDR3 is TGTGCCAGCTCACCGTCAGGAGGGACGACTGGTTACGAGCAGTACGTC. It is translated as CASSPSGGTTGYEQYV.

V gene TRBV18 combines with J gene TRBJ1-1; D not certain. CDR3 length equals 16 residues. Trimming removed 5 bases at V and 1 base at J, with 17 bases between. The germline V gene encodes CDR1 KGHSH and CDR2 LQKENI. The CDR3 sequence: CASSTTSASSNTEAFF. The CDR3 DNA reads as TGTGCCAGCTCAACAACCAGCGCGTCTTCGAACACTGAAGCTTTCTTT.

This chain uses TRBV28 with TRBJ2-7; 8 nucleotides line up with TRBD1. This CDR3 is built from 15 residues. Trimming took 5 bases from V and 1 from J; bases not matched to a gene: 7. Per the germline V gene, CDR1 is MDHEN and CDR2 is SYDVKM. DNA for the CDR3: TGTGCCAGCAGTCTAAGGGGGGACAGGTCCTACGAGCAGTACTTC. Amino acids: CASSLRGDRSYEQYF.

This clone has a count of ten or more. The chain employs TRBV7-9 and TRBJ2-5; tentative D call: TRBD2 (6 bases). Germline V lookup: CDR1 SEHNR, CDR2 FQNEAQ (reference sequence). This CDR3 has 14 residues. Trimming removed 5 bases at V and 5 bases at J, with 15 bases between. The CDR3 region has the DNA TGTGCCAGCAGCGGGGACCTGGAGGGGGAGACCCAGTACTTC. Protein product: CASSGDLEGETQYF.

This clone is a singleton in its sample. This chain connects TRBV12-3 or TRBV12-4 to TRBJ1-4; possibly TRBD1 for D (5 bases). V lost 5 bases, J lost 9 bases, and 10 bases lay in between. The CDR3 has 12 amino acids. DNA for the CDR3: TGTGCCAGCAGTCAGGTGGGGCAAAAACTGTTTTTT. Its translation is CASSQVGQKLFF.